The next 16 T cell receptor beta chains were all read from a single sample in a study of T cells in localized non-small cell lung cancer (TCRdb year 2020). Library prep was done by the immunoSEQ multiplex PCR assay. TCRdb's version of the immuneACCESS table is confined to in-frame rearrangements and falls short of the full clone set. An unresolved V gene accounts for under half of the shortfall where checked; the remainder is of unknown origin. This sample has about 53,000 clones in its table, and roughly 84% of those were observed once. Clones ranked in the top ten supply about a sixth of the sample. This sample comprised peripheral blood mononuclear cells, obtained before any cancer treatment. The receptors come from a man aged 40 to 70 with stage III lung adenocarcinoma.

This sequence joins TRBV13 and TRBJ1-5; a possible D gene is TRBD1 (5 bases). CDR3 length: 13 amino acids. V dropped 8 bases and J dropped 7 bases, with 15 bases sitting between them. Germline CDR1 and CDR2: PRHDT and FYEKMQ (reference sequence). In nucleotides, the CDR3 is TGTGCCAGCTCTCCGGGGCCGGGGCAGCCCCAGCATTTT. Translation: CASSPGPGQPQHF.

The chain has TRBV4-3 and TRBJ2-3; perhaps D is TRBD1 or TRBD2 (5 bases each). CDR3 size: 15 residues. V lost 3 bases and J lost 5, with 15 bases in between. CDR1 is LGHNA, CDR2 YSLEER, per germline. The CDR3 is CASSQFYGAQDTQYF. Here the CDR3 DNA reads TGCGCCAGCAGCCAGTTTTACGGGGCCCAAGATACGCAGTATTTT.

This rearrangement joins TRBV30 to TRBJ2-5, with D perhaps TRBD2 (5 bases). The germline V gene has CDR1 GTSNPN and CDR2 SVGIG (reference sequence). The V end was cut by 7 bases, the J end by 4 bases, with 16 bases between. CDR3 length: 13 residues. The CDR3 is CASSPNRGETQYF. The CDR3 nucleotides are TGTGCCTCAAGCCCGAATCGGGGAGAGACCCAGTACTTC.

The chain combines TRBV18 with TRBJ2-1; 10 bases agree with TRBD2. The J segment lost 9 bases and the V segment lost 0 bases, leaving 8 bases of the junction unmatched. CDR1 KGHSH and CDR2 LQKENI come from the germline V gene. CDR3 length equals 16 residues. CDR3 residues: CASSPPGLAGVGEQFF. The CDR3 DNA sequence: TGTGCCAGCTCACCACCAGGCCTAGCGGGAGTAGGTGAGCAGTTCTTC.

This clone was found a few times. The rearrangement links TRBV7-7 to TRBJ2-7, with D hard to call. V dropped 1 base and J dropped 0 bases, with 7 bases sitting between them. Germline assignment: CDR1 SSHAT and CDR2 FNYEAQ (reference sequence). The CDR3 consists of 14 residues. As DNA, the CDR3 is TGTGCCAGCAGCTTAGGGGTCGGCTCCTACGAGCAGTACTTC. Translation gives CASSLGVGSYEQYF.

This clone was seen just once. The rearrangement joins TRBV9 to TRBJ2-3; the match to TRBD2 covers 8 bases. The J segment lost 0 bases and the V segment lost 4 bases, leaving 7 bases of the junction unmatched. From germline, CDR1 is SGDLS and CDR2 YYNGEE. The CDR3 has 16 amino acids. This CDR3 is CASSREGGISTDTQYF. CDR3 sequence (DNA): TGTGCCAGCAGCCGGGAGGGGGGGATAAGCACAGATACGCAGTATTTT.

V usage is TRBV9 and J usage is TRBJ1-4; TRBD1 matches 8 bases. V shed 0 bases, J shed 5 bases, and the junction held 6 bases outside the gene matches. This CDR3 has 16 residues. Germline CDR1 is SGDLS and CDR2 is YYNGEE. The CDR3 nucleotides are TGTGCCAGCAGCGTAGGGATACAGGGGGGGAATGAAAAACTGTTTTTT. Its translation: CASSVGIQGGNEKLFF.

This clone was picked up one time. V gene TRBV6-5 combines with J gene TRBJ1-2; no clear D gene. Germline V CDR1 and CDR2: MNHEY, SVGAGI. Trimming cost V 8 bases and J 4 bases, with 8 bases left between them. The CDR3 loop spans 11 amino acids. CDR3 loop: CASGNSYGYTF. CDR3 in DNA: TGTGCCAGCGGGAACTCCTATGGCTACACCTTC.

Written as DNA, the CDR3 is TGTGCCAGCAGCTCGGGCCTAGGGGCCGACACCGGGGAGCTGTTTTTT. Residues: CASSSGLGADTGELFF. The chain couples TRBV7-2 to TRBJ2-2; possibly TRBD1 for D (5 bases). The germline V gene has CDR1 SGHTA and CDR2 FQGNSA. Trimming pared 4 bases from V and 3 bases from J, leaving 15 bases between. This CDR3 spans 16 amino acids. The full variable domain, with the rest looked up from reference TRBV7-2 and TRBJ2-2, is GAGVSQSPSNKVTEKGKDVELRCDPISGHTALYWYRQSLGQGLEFLIYFQGNSAPDKSGLPSDRFSAERTGGSVSTLTIQRTQQEDSAVYLCASSSGLGADTGELFFGEGSRLTVL.

The chain employs TRBV6-6 and TRBJ1-1, with D maybe TRBD1 (6 bases). V shed 7 bases and J shed 7 bases, with 10 bases lying between them. The length of the CDR3 is 11 residues. The V gene's germline CDR1 is MNHNY and CDR2 SVGAGI (reference sequence). CDR3 coding DNA: TGTGCCAGCATTCAGGGGATTGAAGCTTTCTTT. It is translated as CASIQGIEAFF.

The chain uses TRBV27 and TRBJ2-5; D is undetermined. Between the trimmed V and J ends, which lost 5 bases and 0 bases, there was a span of 10 bases. CDR1 is MNHEY, CDR2 SMNVEV, per germline (reference sequence). The length of the CDR3 is 14 residues. The CDR3 nucleotides read TGTGCCAGCAGTCCGGACGGGCACCAAGAGACCCAGTACTTC. Its translation is CASSPDGHQETQYF.

The genes are TRBV29-1 and TRBJ1-1; D is uncertain. The CDR3 totals 14 residues. V lost 4 bases to trimming and J lost 2 bases, with 14 bases between them. The germline V gene encodes CDR1 SQVTM and CDR2 ANQGSEA. In DNA, the CDR3 is TGCAGCGTTGCGGTTAATAGGGTTAACACTGAAGCTTTCTTT. This encodes CSVAVNRVNTEAFF.

The V gene is TRBV6-5, the J gene TRBJ2-7; D unresolved. The CDR3 has 11 amino acids. V gave up 4 bases and J gave up 6 bases, with 7 bases separating them. The V gene's germline CDR1 is MNHEY and CDR2 SVGAGI. This CDR3 is CASSFLSEQYF. The CDR3 DNA reads as TGTGCCAGCAGTTTCCTTAGCGAGCAGTACTTC.

V and J are TRBV7-9 and TRBJ2-2; D is unresolved. Germline assignment: CDR1 SEHNR and CDR2 FQNEAQ (reference sequence). The CDR3 has 14 residues. Between the trimmed V and J ends, which lost 8 bases and 1 base, there was a span of 11 bases. The CDR3 sequence: CASQKAQNTGELFF. In nucleotides, the CDR3 is TGTGCCAGCCAGAAAGCGCAGAACACCGGGGAGCTGTTTTTT.

The genes are TRBV19 and TRBJ1-4; 7 nucleotides align to TRBD1. CDR3 size: 15 residues. Germline CDR1 and CDR2: LNHDA and SQIVND (reference sequence). J was trimmed by 5 bases and V by 7 bases; bases with no gene match: 10. CDR3 loop: CASTATGRPNEKLFF. The CDR3 bases are TGTGCCAGTACCGCGACAGGGAGGCCCAATGAAAAACTGTTTTTT.

This clone was counted a single time. The chain combines TRBV27 with TRBJ1-2; D may be TRBD1 (5 bases). V gave up 5 bases and J gave up 4 bases, with 17 bases separating them. CDR3 size: 15 residues. Germline loops: CDR1 MNHEY, CDR2 SMNVEV (reference sequence). CDR3 nucleotide sequence: TGTGCCAGCAGTCCGCCCGGGGCACATGGCTATGGCTACACCTTC. It is translated as CASSPPGAHGYGYTF.